A single sample is the source of the 13 T cell receptor beta chains below, sequenced in a study of blood T cell repertoires in COVID-19. Only in-frame clones appear in the TCRdb table, and some are missing; sequencing was by immunoSEQ multiplex PCR. This sample has 240,000 or so clones, with around nine tenths found just once. Material for sequencing was peripheral blood. The origin of the receptors is a woman in her 70s with active or convalescent COVID-19.

The chain recombines TRBV14 with TRBJ2-7; weak D call: TRBD1 (6 bases). Germline V gene data show CDR1 as SGHDN and CDR2 as FVKESK. The CDR3 contains 13 residues. V lost 4 bases and J lost 7, with 14 bases in between. Here the CDR3 reads CASSRDTYREQYF. In DNA form, the CDR3 reads TGTGCCAGCAGCCGGGACACCTACCGAGAGCAGTACTTC. The entire variable domain, with the rest obtained from reference TRBV14 and TRBJ2-7, is as follows: EAGVTQFPSHSVIEKGQTVTLRCDPISGHDNLYWYRRVMGKEIKFLLHFVKESKQDESGMPNNRFLAERTGGTYSTLKVQPAELEDSGVYFCASSRDTYREQYFGPGTRLTVT.

The V gene is TRBV18, the J gene TRBJ1-2; no clear D gene. Germline V gives CDR1 KGHSH, CDR2 LQKENI. V gave up 0 bases and J gave up 8 bases, with 19 bases separating them. The length of the CDR3 is 16 residues. In DNA, the CDR3 is TGTGCCAGCTCACCACCCACCTGGGCAGGAATAAACGGCTACACCTTC. The encoded protein is CASSPPTWAGINGYTF.

V and J are TRBV5-1 and TRBJ1-2; D call uncertain. V lost 0 bases to trimming and J lost 1 base, with 4 bases between them. The CDR3 spans 13 residues. CDR1 is SGHRS, CDR2 YFSETQ, per germline. CDR3 in amino acids: CASSLELNYGYTF. The CDR3 nucleotides are TGCGCCAGCAGCTTGGAGCTTAACTATGGCTACACCTTC.

The chain combines TRBV2 with TRBJ1-1; no reliable D call. This CDR3 has 15 residues. The germline V gene has CDR1 SNHLY and CDR2 FYNNEI. Trimming stripped 3 bases from V and 7 bases from J, with 18 bases between. CDR3: CASSDALIVAYEAFF. CDR3 DNA sequence: TGTGCCAGCAGTGATGCCTTGATTGTAGCTTATGAAGCTTTCTTT. The variable domain in full, with the rest retrieved from reference TRBV2 and TRBJ1-1, is EPEVTQTPSHQVTQMGQEVILRCVPISNHLYFYWYRQILGQKVEFLVSFYNNEISEKSEIFDDQFSVERPDGSNFTLKIRSTKLEDSAMYFCASSDALIVAYEAFFGQGTRLTVV.

The chain recombines TRBV19 with TRBJ1-6, with TRBD1 matching 8 bases. CDR3 length: 15 residues. Looked up from germline, CDR1 is LNHDA and CDR2 is SQIVND (reference sequence). With V trimmed by 5 bases and J by 9 bases, 9 bases remained unmatched. The CDR3 region is CASSDRQGTGSPLHF. The CDR3 coding sequence is TGTGCCAGTAGTGACCGACAGGGGACGGGTTCACCCCTCCACTTT.

V usage is TRBV6-2 or TRBV6-3 and J usage is TRBJ1-4; no definite D call. The ends were cut back, 5 bases at V and 0 bases at J, with 7 bases in the middle. This CDR3 has 14 amino acids. CDR1 and CDR2 from the germline V gene are MNHEY and SVGEGT. The CDR3, as DNA: TGTGCCAGCAGTCGGCGGCCAACTAATGAAAAACTGTTTTTT. Translated: CASSRRPTNEKLFF.

CDR3 bases: TGTGCCAGCAGCTTTAGGACAGGGGCGGCCTTCGAGCAGTACTTC. Encoded protein: CASSFRTGAAFEQYF. The rearrangement uses TRBV6-2 or TRBV6-3 and TRBJ2-7; the match to TRBD1 covers 9 bases. After removal of 6 bases from V and 6 bases from J, the junction contained 12 bases not matched to a gene. The length of the CDR3 is 15 residues. CDR1 is MNHEY and CDR2 is SVGEGT in the germline V gene.

The chain uses TRBV5-1 and TRBJ2-3, with 11 bases lining up with TRBD2. Germline CDR1 SGHRS, CDR2 YFSETQ. With V trimmed by 1 base and J by 12 bases, 4 bases remained unmatched. The CDR3 loop spans 13 amino acids. The CDR3 protein is CASSLTSGGPQYF. The CDR3 DNA is TGCGCCAGCAGCTTGACTAGCGGGGGCCCCCAGTATTTT. The full variable domain, with the rest looked up from reference TRBV5-1 and TRBJ2-3, is KAGVTQTPRYLIKTRGQQVTLSCSPISGHRSVSWYQQTPGQGLQFLFEYFSETQRNKGNFPGRFSGRQFSNSRSEMNVSTLELGDSALYLCASSLTSGGPQYFGPGTRLTVL.

The chain carries TRBV11-2 and TRBJ1-2; 7 bases fit TRBD1. From germline, CDR1 is SGHAT and CDR2 FQNNGV. The CDR3 spans 15 residues. V was clipped by 3 bases and J by 0 bases; unmatched bases: 4. The CDR3 loop is CASSFGQVANYGYTF. Written as DNA, the CDR3 is TGTGCCAGCAGCTTCGGACAGGTAGCTAACTATGGCTACACCTTC.

The chain couples TRBV9 to TRBJ1-1, with TRBD1 identical over 7 bases. Per germline, CDR1 SGDLS and CDR2 YYNGEE. V dropped 2 bases and J dropped 5; count of bases not matched to a gene: 3. The CDR3 totals 13 residues. CDR3 in amino acids: CASSVDRETEAFF. The CDR3 nucleotides are TGTGCCAGCAGCGTTGACAGGGAGACTGAAGCTTTCTTT.

Here the CDR3 reads CASSQAGTVYGYGYTF. The CDR3 DNA follows: TGTGCCAGCAGCCAAGCAGGGACAGTTTACGGCTATGGCTACACCTTC. J is TRBJ1-2 and V is TRBV4-2; the match to TRBD1 covers 7 bases. The CDR3 is 16 residues long. After removal of 1 base from V and 4 bases from J, the junction contained 9 bases not matched to a gene. From germline, CDR1 is LGHNA and CDR2 YNFKEQ.

The J gene is TRBJ1-2, the V gene TRBV4-1; 10 positions match TRBD1. The CDR3 covers 13 residues. CDR1 is MGHRA and CDR2 is YSYEKL in the germline V gene. J lost 7 bases, V lost 3 bases, and 2 bases had no gene match. As DNA, the CDR3 is TGCGCCAGCAGCCACGACAGGGGGCTTGGCTACACCTTC. Protein: CASSHDRGLGYTF.

This sequence joins TRBV11-2 and TRBJ1-4; tentative D call: TRBD1 (6 bases). V was trimmed by 4 bases and J by 3 bases, leaving 9 bases between them. Per germline, CDR1 SGHAT and CDR2 FQNNGV. This CDR3 contains 14 residues. The CDR3 loop is CASSSGHSNEKLFF. DNA of the CDR3: TGTGCCAGCAGCTCGGGACATTCTAATGAAAAACTGTTTTTT.